The 5 T cell receptor beta chains reported below all come from one sample, sequenced in a study of T-cell memory formation after mild COVID-19. Via MiXCR, TCRdb re-called the 5' RACE reads, giving one row per CDR3 protein. The sample lists some 110,000 distinct CDR3 sequences; around 12% were seen once. Material: PBMCs or a T cell subset sorted from them (not recorded which). Receptors were obtained from an adult woman who had mild COVID-19 (a few samples of this study predate the infection). Cell type and time point are not known.

V usage is TRBV30 and J usage is TRBJ1-2; weak D call: TRBD1 (6 bases). CDR3 length: 12 residues. Germline CDR1 is GTSNPN and CDR2 is SVGIG (reference sequence). V lost 2 bases, J lost 10 bases, and 14 bases lay in between. The CDR3 sequence: CAWSIGGADYTF. The CDR3 bases are TGTGCCTGGAGTATCGGGGGCGCTGACTACACCTTC.

This clonotype was seen at least ten times. Here the CDR3 reads CSPDRTGGTDTQYF. As DNA, the CDR3 is TGCAGCCCTGACAGAACTGGGGGGACAGATACGCAGTATTTT. The rearrangement links TRBV29-1 to TRBJ2-3; D might be TRBD2 (6 bases). The CDR3 loop spans 14 amino acids. Germline CDR1 and CDR2: SQVTM and ANQGSEA. Trimming left V 8 bases short and J 3 bases short, with 18 bases between.

This clonotype came up a few times. The CDR3, as DNA: TGTGCCAGCAGTCCGGACGGTCCTGAAGCTTTCTTT. This sequence encodes CASSPDGPEAFF. The chain carries TRBV6-1 and TRBJ1-1; the D is unclear. Trimming stripped 5 bases from V and 6 bases from J, with 10 bases between. The germline CDR1 and CDR2 sequences are MNHNS and SASEGT. The CDR3 has 12 residues.

In this sample, this clonotype turned up a few times. The rearrangement links TRBV12-2 to TRBJ1-1; the table gives TRBD1 as D, unverified against the DNA. TRBV12-2 is a recognized pseudogene. There are 17 residues in the CDR3. The CDR3 bases are TGTGCAAGTCGCTTAGAACAGGGGTCCGCAAGAGGAACTGAAGCTTTCTTT. This encodes CASRLEQGSARGTEAFF.

The gene calls are TRBV3-1 and TRBJ2-5; 10 positions agree with TRBD2. The CDR3 consists of 15 residues. Germline V gene lookup returns CDR1 LGHDT and CDR2 YNNKEL (reference sequence). With V trimmed by 2 bases and J by 2 bases, 2 bases remained unmatched. CDR3 protein: CASSQKAGGQETQYF. For the CDR3, the DNA is TGTGCCAGCAGCCAAAAAGCGGGGGGGCAAGAGACCCAGTACTTC.